The 2 T cell receptor beta chains below were found in one sample sequenced in a study of beta chain features in type 1 diabetes (dated by TCRdb to 2016 to 2018). Library creation used the immunoSEQ multiplex PCR assay. The entire isolated RNA was reverse transcribed using the High Capacity cDNA Reverse Transcription Kit, and thus expressed TCRB transcripts were sequenced. Held by TCRdb, this immuneACCESS table contains in-frame sequences only and omits some clones. Under half of the omission traces to an unresolved V gene where checked; the cause of the rest is unknown. The sample data list about 130,000 clones, and 9.2% of these were observed just once. The biggest ten clones account for about 0.68% of the sample. The sample comprised central memory CD4+ T cells from blood. The receptor set was obtained from a man between 18 and 29 years old in good health.

The chain uses TRBV7-2 and TRBJ2-5; D perhaps matches TRBD1 (5 bases). The V end was cut by 5 bases, the J end by 3 bases, with 19 bases between. The germline V gene encodes CDR1 SGHTA and CDR2 FQGNSA. The CDR3 loop spans 16 amino acids. CDR3 residues: CASSPHGIRAEETQYF. As DNA, the CDR3 is TGTGCCAGCAGCCCCCATGGGATCAGGGCCGAAGAGACCCAGTACTTC.

This clone was picked up a small number of times. This rearrangement joins TRBV28 to TRBJ1-2; 9 nucleotides match TRBD1. Germline CDR1 reads MDHEN; CDR2 reads SYDVKM. Germline trimming cut 7 bases from V and 2 bases from J; bases unmatched to any gene: 8. The CDR3 runs 15 residues. CDR3 coding DNA: TGTGCCAGCAACAGGGGGCGAGTTGAGAACTATGGCTACACCTTC. It is translated as CASNRGRVENYGYTF.